The clone carrying this T cell receptor beta chain showed up just a few times. The data belong to a study of identical twins. TCRdb reanalysed the 5' RACE reads using MiXCR and keeps one entry per CDR3 protein. Among 500,000 to 600,000 distinct CDR3 sequences, 22% were seen once, and the ten largest hold around 1%. The CDR3 covers 13 residues. Germline loops: CDR1 MNHEY, CDR2 SVGEGT. J was trimmed by 5 bases and V by 6 bases; bases with no gene match: 5. These data were also reused for a study on T cells expressing NK-cell markers. According to that study: In the group of eight sequenced donors, seven were HCMV-seropositive and one was seronegative.

Sequenced: CD4+ T cells sorted from blood. The clonotype was recovered from a young woman in good health. The chain is built from TRBV6-2 or TRBV6-3 and TRBJ2-7; TRBD1 agrees at 9 bases. The CDR3 loop reads CASRGQGANEQYF. As DNA, the CDR3 is TGTGCCAGCAGGGGACAGGGTGCCAACGAGCAGTACTTC.